The 28 T cell receptor beta chains listed next were all sequenced from one sample in a study of blood T cell repertoires in COVID-19. Profiling relied on immunoSEQ multiplex PCR, and the TCRdb table lists in-frame clones only, not all of them. Of over 150,000 clones listed, 60% to 80% are singletons. Material: peripheral blood. The receptors were gathered from a woman between 65 and 79 years old with acute or convalescent COVID-19.

V usage is TRBV5-5 and J usage is TRBJ1-2; D perhaps matches TRBD1 (5 bases). CDR3 length equals 15 residues. Germline assignment: CDR1 SGHKS and CDR2 YYEKEE (reference sequence). Trimming removed 4 bases at V and 3 bases at J, with 16 bases between. CDR3 nucleotide sequence: TGTGCCAGCAGCCCATTGGGGGGACGAGACTATGGCTACACCTTC. Translation: CASSPLGGRDYGYTF. Filled out from reference TRBV5-5 and TRBJ1-2, the complete variable domain reads DAGVTQSPTHLIKTRGQQVTLRCSPISGHKSVSWYQQVLGQGPQFIFQYYEKEERGRGNFPDRFSARQFPNYSSELNVNALLLGDSALYLCASSPLGGRDYGYTFGSGTRLTVV.

This chain links TRBV11-2 with TRBJ1-2, with TRBD1 as a possible D gene (6 bases). Trimming took off 6 bases at V and 2 bases at J, with 13 bases between the two ends. The CDR3 is made up of 14 amino acids. Germline values: CDR1 SGHAT, CDR2 FQNNGV. The CDR3 nucleotides are TGTGCCAGCAGTCCCGGACAGATAAACTATGGCTACACCTTC. As protein: CASSPGQINYGYTF.

The J gene is TRBJ2-7, the V gene TRBV27, with 7 positions matching TRBD2. The ends lost 5 bases at V and 4 bases at J; junction bases unmatched: 11. CDR1 is MNHEY and CDR2 is SMNVEV in the germline V gene (reference sequence). This CDR3 has 15 amino acids. The CDR3 spells CASSIAASGQYEQYF. The CDR3 DNA is TGTGCCAGCAGTATTGCTGCTAGCGGACAATACGAGCAGTACTTC.

This CDR3 is CSASPHGDGYTF. The CDR3 nucleotides are TGCAGTGCTAGTCCCCACGGAGATGGCTACACCTTC. The rearrangement joins TRBV20-1 to TRBJ1-2, with no clear D. Germline-derived CDR1 and CDR2 are DFQATT and SNEGSKA (reference sequence). This CDR3 has 12 amino acids. The V end was cut by 3 bases, the J end by 6 bases, with 11 bases between.

The V call is TRBV5-1, the J call TRBJ1-3; D remains unclear. CDR1 and CDR2 from the germline V gene are SGHRS and YFSETQ. CDR3 size: 14 residues. Between the trimmed V and J ends, which lost 0 bases and 3 bases, there was a span of 7 bases. DNA of the CDR3: TGCGCCAGCAGCTTGGACGGGGTTGGAAACACCATATATTTT. This translates into CASSLDGVGNTIYF.

In its sample, this clone was seen once. The gene calls are TRBV13 and TRBJ1-1; TRBD1 matches 9 bases. Per germline, CDR1 PRHDT and CDR2 FYEKMQ (reference sequence). V was pared by 2 bases and J by 6 bases, with 7 bases of the junction left unmatched. This CDR3 is 15 amino acids long. This CDR3 reads CASSLSEQGAAEAFF. The CDR3 DNA reads as TGTGCCAGCAGCTTATCGGAACAGGGGGCTGCTGAAGCTTTCTTT. The full variable domain, in which reference TRBV13 and TRBJ1-1 provide the parts outside the CDR3, is AAGVIQSPRHLIKEKRETATLKCYPIPRHDTVYWYQQGPGQDPQFLISFYEKMQSDKGSIPDRFSAQQFSDYHSELNMSSLELGDSALYFCASSLSEQGAAEAFFGQGTRLTVV.

CDR3 sequence: CASSPFTGDDLYEQYF. The CDR3 bases are TGTGCCAGCAGCCCTTTTACGGGAGACGATCTCTACGAGCAGTACTTC. The rearrangement uses TRBV14 and TRBJ2-7; D may be TRBD2 (6 bases). Germline assignment: CDR1 SGHDN and CDR2 FVKESK. The CDR3 is 16 residues long. V was clipped by 4 bases and J by 3 bases, with 19 bases between them.

The rearrangement uses TRBV24-1 and TRBJ2-3; 9 bases are a match to TRBD1. This CDR3 is built from 12 residues. The ends lost 12 bases at V and 6 bases at J; junction bases unmatched: 6. The V gene's germline CDR1 is KGHDR and CDR2 SFDVKD. CDR3 in amino acids: CAVRDRVDTQYF. CDR3 bases: TGTGCCGTCCGGGACAGGGTCGATACGCAGTATTTT.

J is TRBJ2-7 and V is TRBV11-2; 9 nucleotides match TRBD1. Germline V gene sequence: CDR1 SGHAT, CDR2 FQNNGV. V lost 5 bases to trimming and J lost 6 bases; unmatched junction nucleotides: 8. CDR3 length: 14 residues. The CDR3 sequence: CASSPWTGEAEQYF. CDR3 nucleotides: TGTGCCAGCAGCCCATGGACAGGGGAAGCCGAGCAGTACTTC.

This clone was counted a single time. The V gene is TRBV5-1, the J gene TRBJ2-3; TRBD2 matches at 7 bases. CDR1 SGHRS and CDR2 YFSETQ come from the germline V gene. This CDR3 is 14 amino acids long. V lost 6 bases and J lost 1; bases outside the gene matches: 5. The CDR3 nucleotides read TGCGCCAGCACGCGAGCGGGGCGCACAGATACGCAGTATTTT. Its translation: CASTRAGRTDTQYF.

This sequence joins TRBV4-2 and TRBJ2-2; D uncertain. This CDR3 is built from 18 residues. Germline-derived CDR1 and CDR2 are LGHNA and YNFKEQ. V was pared by 0 bases and J by 1 base, with 15 bases between. CDR3 amino acids: CASSQEAQTSVNTGELFF. The CDR3 DNA reads as TGTGCCAGCAGCCAAGAAGCTCAGACCAGCGTGAACACCGGGGAGCTGTTTTTT.

The chain couples TRBV2 to TRBJ2-7, with 12 bases matching TRBD2. CDR3 length equals 15 residues. V dropped 9 bases and J dropped 3; count of bases not matched to a gene: 9. From germline, CDR1 is SNHLY and CDR2 FYNNEI. The CDR3: CASRLAGDAGYEQYF. The CDR3 region has the DNA TGTGCCAGTCGACTAGCGGGAGATGCAGGCTACGAGCAGTACTTC.

The V and J genes are TRBV28 and TRBJ2-4; D unresolved. V lost 2 bases, J lost 1 base, and 15 bases lay in between. In germline, CDR1 is MDHEN, CDR2 SYDVKM. CDR3 length equals 17 residues. The CDR3: CASSLSSLRSAKNIQYF. The CDR3 DNA reads TGTGCCAGCAGTTTAAGTAGCCTAAGAAGCGCCAAAAACATTCAGTACTTC.

V and J are TRBV10-3 and TRBJ2-2; 10 nucleotides match TRBD1. Germline V gene data show CDR1 as ENHRY and CDR2 as SYGVKD. This CDR3 contains 17 residues. V lost 0 bases to trimming and J lost 0 bases; unmatched junction nucleotides: 1. In nucleotides, the CDR3 is TGTGCCATCAGTGAGTCGGGGACAGGGGCGAACACCGGGGAGCTGTTTTTT. It yields the protein CAISESGTGANTGELFF.

The chain uses TRBV29-1 and TRBJ2-7; D gene ambiguous. The germline V and J ends were trimmed by 1 base and 0 bases, with 13 bases remaining between them. The CDR3 has 15 amino acids. Germline CDR1 and CDR2: SQVTM and ANQGSEA. CDR3 coding DNA: TGCAGCGTTGAAGGTGACTGGCAGAGCTCCTACGAGCAGTACTTC. Protein product: CSVEGDWQSSYEQYF.

This chain links TRBV10-1 with TRBJ2-1, with D perhaps TRBD2 (7 bases). CDR1 and CDR2 from the germline V gene are WNHNN and SYGVQD (reference sequence). CDR3 size: 16 residues. With 6 bases removed from V and 4 bases from J, the gap between germline ends came to 19 bases. CDR3 loop: CASRLAPIGTYNEQFF. The DNA for the CDR3 is TGCGCCAGCAGACTAGCGCCAATAGGGACATACAATGAGCAGTTCTTC.

This clone was seen once. This chain joins TRBV9 and TRBJ2-2, with 8 bases identical to TRBD2. The CDR3 consists of 16 residues. Germline V gene sequence: CDR1 SGDLS, CDR2 YYNGEE. V was clipped by 0 bases and J by 5 bases; unmatched bases: 6. The CDR3 DNA reads as TGTGCCAGCAGCGTAGAAAGCGGGAGATTAACCGGGGAGCTGTTTTTT. Translated: CASSVESGRLTGELFF.

V and J are TRBV9 and TRBJ1-3; D perhaps matches TRBD1 (6 bases). V was cut by 3 bases and J by 4 bases, with 14 bases left in between. Germline V lookup: CDR1 SGDLS, CDR2 YYNGEE. The CDR3 runs 15 residues. The CDR3, as DNA: TGTGCCAGCAGCGAACAGGGAGGGTCCGGAAACACCATATATTTT. It is translated as CASSEQGGSGNTIYF.

The chain carries TRBV2 and TRBJ2-2; D might be TRBD1 (5 bases). Trimming stripped 2 bases from V and 1 base from J, with 8 bases between. The CDR3 is made up of 15 amino acids. Germline lookup yields CDR1 SNHLY and CDR2 FYNNEI. DNA for the CDR3: TGTGCCAGCAGTGAACAGGGATTGAACACCGGGGAGCTGTTTTTT. Translated, it gives CASSEQGLNTGELFF.

CDR3 protein: CASNNRVPGELFF. The DNA for the CDR3 is TGTGCCAGCAATAACAGGGTGCCCGGGGAGCTGTTTTTT. This chain connects TRBV28 to TRBJ2-2; D might be TRBD1 (6 bases). Germline V lookup: CDR1 MDHEN, CDR2 SYDVKM. The CDR3 runs 13 residues. Deletions cut 7 bases from V and 6 bases from J, with 12 bases between.

The chain employs TRBV5-4 and TRBJ1-2; weak D call: TRBD1 (5 bases). The germline CDR1 and CDR2 sequences are SGHNT and YYREEE (reference sequence). The CDR3 contains 13 residues. V lost 0 bases, J lost 6 bases, and 9 bases lay in between. Here the CDR3 reads CASSLVAQDGYTF. Written as DNA, the CDR3 is TGTGCCAGCAGCTTGGTGGCACAGGATGGCTACACCTTC.

The chain is built from TRBV29-1 and TRBJ2-3, with D tentatively TRBD1 (6 bases). The CDR3 runs 14 residues. CDR1 and CDR2 (germline): SQVTM, ANQGSEA. The germline V and J ends were trimmed by 3 bases and 8 bases, with 18 bases remaining between them. This CDR3 reads CSVDFGRGTGTQYF. The CDR3 nucleotides read TGCAGCGTTGACTTTGGCAGGGGTACGGGTACGCAGTATTTT.

The chain couples TRBV2 to TRBJ1-1; a weak D match, TRBD1 (5 bases). The CDR3 sequence is 13 residues long. V was pared by 9 bases and J by 1 base, with 12 bases between. Germline CDR1 reads SNHLY; CDR2 reads FYNNEI. The CDR3 DNA sequence: TGTGCCAGATCGGGACTCCGGAACACTGAAGCTTTCTTT. Its translation: CARSGLRNTEAFF.

The CDR3 DNA reads as TGTGCCAGCAGCTTAGGGCCGGGACTAGCGGGCGAGCAGTACTTC. Its translation: CASSLGPGLAGEQYF. The chain carries TRBV7-6 and TRBJ2-7; 12 bases are a match to TRBD2. The CDR3 runs 15 residues. V was pared by 1 base and J by 6 bases, with 4 bases of the junction left unmatched. The germline CDR1 and CDR2 sequences are SGHVS and FNYEAQ.

This clone was picked up a small number of times. The chain recombines TRBV7-8 with TRBJ1-5; TRBD1 might be the D (6 bases). The CDR3 loop spans 18 amino acids. Germline CDR1 reads SGHVS; CDR2 reads FQNEAQ. V lost 1 base, J lost 1 base, and 17 bases lay in between. CDR3 in DNA: TGTGCCAGCAGCTTAGAAGGGACACAAGGAGTAAGCAATCAGCCCCAGCATTTT. Amino acids: CASSLEGTQGVSNQPQHF.

The rearrangement links TRBV5-1 to TRBJ2-7; 7 bases line up with TRBD1. V trimming: 4 bases; J trimming: 8 bases; junction bases outside the gene matches: 15. CDR3 length: 15 residues. CDR1 is SGHRS, CDR2 YFSETQ, per germline. The CDR3 nucleotides read TGCGCCAGCAGCCTTGGGGGACAGAGCTTACGAAAGCAGTACTTC. As protein: CASSLGGQSLRKQYF.

This clone occurred once. This chain connects TRBV27 to TRBJ2-1, with 13 bases aligning to TRBD2. Germline values: CDR1 MNHEY, CDR2 SMNVEV (reference sequence). V lost 5 bases, J lost 7 bases, and 8 bases stayed unmatched. This CDR3 is built from 16 residues. In DNA form, the CDR3 reads TGTGCCAGCAGTCGCGGAGGACTAGCGGGAGAAAATGAGCAGTTCTTC. This codes for CASSRGGLAGENEQFF.

The genes are TRBV19 and TRBJ2-5, with D uncertain. The CDR3 consists of 13 residues. V was cut by 5 bases and J by 3 bases, with 10 bases left in between. Per germline, CDR1 LNHDA and CDR2 SQIVND (reference sequence). The CDR3 spells CASSPNREETQYF. DNA of the CDR3: TGTGCCAGTAGTCCCAACAGAGAAGAGACCCAGTACTTC.